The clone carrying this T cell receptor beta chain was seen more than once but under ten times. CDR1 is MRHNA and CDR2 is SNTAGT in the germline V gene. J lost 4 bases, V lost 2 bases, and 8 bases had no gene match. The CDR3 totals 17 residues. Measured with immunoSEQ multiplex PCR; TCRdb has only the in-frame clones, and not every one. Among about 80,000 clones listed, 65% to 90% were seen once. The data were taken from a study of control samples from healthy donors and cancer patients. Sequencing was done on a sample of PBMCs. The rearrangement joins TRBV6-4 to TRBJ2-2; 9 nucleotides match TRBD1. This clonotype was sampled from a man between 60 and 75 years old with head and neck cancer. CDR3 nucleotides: TGTGCCAGCAGTGACGGAAACAGGGGGCTTGGCACCGGGGAGCTGTTTTTT. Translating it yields CASSDGNRGLGTGELFF.